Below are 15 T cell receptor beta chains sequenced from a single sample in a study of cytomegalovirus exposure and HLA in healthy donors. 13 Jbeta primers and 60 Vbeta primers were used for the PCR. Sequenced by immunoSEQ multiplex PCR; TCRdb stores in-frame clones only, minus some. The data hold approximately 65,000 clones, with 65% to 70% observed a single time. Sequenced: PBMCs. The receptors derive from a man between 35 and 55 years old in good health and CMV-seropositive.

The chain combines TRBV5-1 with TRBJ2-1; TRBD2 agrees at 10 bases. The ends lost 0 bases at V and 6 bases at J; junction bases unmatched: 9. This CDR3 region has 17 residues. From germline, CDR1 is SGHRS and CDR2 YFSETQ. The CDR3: CASSLGGSGRASNEQFF. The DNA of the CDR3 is TGCGCCAGCAGCTTGGGGGGAAGCGGGAGGGCCTCCAATGAGCAGTTCTTC.

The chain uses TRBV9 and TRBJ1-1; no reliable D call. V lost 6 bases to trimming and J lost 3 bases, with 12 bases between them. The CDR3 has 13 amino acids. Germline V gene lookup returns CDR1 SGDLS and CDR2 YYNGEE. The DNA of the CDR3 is TGTGCCAGCACCTTAGCTCTGGACACTGAAGCTTTCTTT. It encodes CASTLALDTEAFF.

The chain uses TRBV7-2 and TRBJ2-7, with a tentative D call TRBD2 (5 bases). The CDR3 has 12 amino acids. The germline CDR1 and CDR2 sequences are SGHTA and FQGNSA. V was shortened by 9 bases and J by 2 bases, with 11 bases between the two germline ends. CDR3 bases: TGTGCCAGTTCGCTCGGGGCCTACGAGCAGTACTTC. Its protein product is CASSLGAYEQYF.

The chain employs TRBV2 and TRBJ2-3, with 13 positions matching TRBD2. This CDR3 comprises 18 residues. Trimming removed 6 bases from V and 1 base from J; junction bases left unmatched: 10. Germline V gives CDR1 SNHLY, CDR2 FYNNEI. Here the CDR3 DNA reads TGTGCCAGCAGCGATCAGAGGACTAGCGGGGGCGGCACAGATACGCAGTATTTT. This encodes CASSDQRTSGGGTDTQYF.

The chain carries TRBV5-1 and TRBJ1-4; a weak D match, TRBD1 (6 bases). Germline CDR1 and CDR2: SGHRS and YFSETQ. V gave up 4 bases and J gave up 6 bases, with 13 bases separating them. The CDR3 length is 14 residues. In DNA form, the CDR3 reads TGCGCCAGCAGCCGGGACATCACTGATGAAAAACTGTTTTTT. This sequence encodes CASSRDITDEKLFF.

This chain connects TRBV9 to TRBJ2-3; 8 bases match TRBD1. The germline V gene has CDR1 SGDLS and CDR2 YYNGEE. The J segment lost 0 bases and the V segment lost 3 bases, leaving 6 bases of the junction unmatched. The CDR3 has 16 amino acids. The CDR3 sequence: CASSARGDRSTDTQYF. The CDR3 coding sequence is TGTGCCAGCAGCGCGAGAGGGGACAGGAGCACAGATACGCAGTATTTT.

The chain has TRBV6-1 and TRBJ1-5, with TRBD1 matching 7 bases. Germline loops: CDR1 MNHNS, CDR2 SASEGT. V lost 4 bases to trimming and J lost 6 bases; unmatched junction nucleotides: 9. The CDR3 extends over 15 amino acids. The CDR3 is CASSVLEGAGQPQHF. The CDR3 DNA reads TGTGCCAGCAGTGTCCTCGAGGGGGCGGGTCAGCCCCAGCATTTT.

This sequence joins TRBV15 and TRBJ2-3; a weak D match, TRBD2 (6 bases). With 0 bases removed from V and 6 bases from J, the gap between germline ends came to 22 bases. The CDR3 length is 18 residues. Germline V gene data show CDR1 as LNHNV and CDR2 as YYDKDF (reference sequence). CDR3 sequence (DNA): TGTGCCACCAGCAGAGACGGACCCCGGGGCGGGGTCTTGGATACGCAGTATTTT. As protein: CATSRDGPRGGVLDTQYF. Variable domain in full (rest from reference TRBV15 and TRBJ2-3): DAMVIQNPRYQVTQFGKPVTLSCSQTLNHNVMYWYQQKSSQAPKLLFHYYDKDFNNEADTPDNFQSRRPNTSFCFLDIRSPGLGDTAMYLCATSRDGPRGGVLDTQYFGPGTRLTVL.

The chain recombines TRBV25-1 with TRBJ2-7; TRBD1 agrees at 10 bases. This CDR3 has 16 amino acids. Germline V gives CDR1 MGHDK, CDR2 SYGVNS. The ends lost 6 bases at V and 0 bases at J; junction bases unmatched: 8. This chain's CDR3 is CASSPAGTGASYEQYF. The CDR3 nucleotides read TGTGCCAGCAGCCCTGCCGGGACAGGGGCCTCCTACGAGCAGTACTTC.

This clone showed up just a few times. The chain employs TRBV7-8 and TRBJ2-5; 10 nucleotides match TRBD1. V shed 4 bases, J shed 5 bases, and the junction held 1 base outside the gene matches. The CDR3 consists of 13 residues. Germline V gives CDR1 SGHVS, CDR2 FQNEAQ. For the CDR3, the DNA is TGTGCCAGCAGCTCGGACAGGGGGGAGACCCAGTACTTC. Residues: CASSSDRGETQYF.

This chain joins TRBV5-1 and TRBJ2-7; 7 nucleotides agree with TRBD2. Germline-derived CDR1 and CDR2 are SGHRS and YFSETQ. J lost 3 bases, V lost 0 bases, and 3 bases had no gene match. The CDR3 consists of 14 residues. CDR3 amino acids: CASSLALADYEQYF. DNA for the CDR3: TGCGCCAGCAGCTTGGCTCTAGCGGACTACGAGCAGTACTTC.

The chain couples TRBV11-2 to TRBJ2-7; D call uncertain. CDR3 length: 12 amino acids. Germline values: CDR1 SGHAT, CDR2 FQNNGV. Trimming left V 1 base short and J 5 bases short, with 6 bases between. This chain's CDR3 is CASSLGRHEQYF. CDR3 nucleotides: TGTGCCAGCAGCTTAGGGCGGCACGAGCAGTACTTC.

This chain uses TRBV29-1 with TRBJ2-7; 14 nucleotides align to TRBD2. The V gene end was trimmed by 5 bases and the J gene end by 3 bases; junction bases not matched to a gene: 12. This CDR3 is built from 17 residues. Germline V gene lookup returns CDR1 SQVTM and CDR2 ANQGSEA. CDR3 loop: CSVPRWTSGRSNYEQYF. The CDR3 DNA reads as TGCAGCGTTCCCCGCTGGACTAGCGGGAGGAGTAACTACGAGCAGTACTTC.

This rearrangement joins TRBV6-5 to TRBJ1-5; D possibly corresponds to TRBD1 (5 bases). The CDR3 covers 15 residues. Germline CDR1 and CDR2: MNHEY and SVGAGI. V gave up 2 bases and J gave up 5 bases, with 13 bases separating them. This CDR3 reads CASSYGGGVDQPQHF. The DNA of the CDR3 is TGTGCCAGCAGTTACGGTGGGGGGGTGGATCAGCCCCAGCATTTT.

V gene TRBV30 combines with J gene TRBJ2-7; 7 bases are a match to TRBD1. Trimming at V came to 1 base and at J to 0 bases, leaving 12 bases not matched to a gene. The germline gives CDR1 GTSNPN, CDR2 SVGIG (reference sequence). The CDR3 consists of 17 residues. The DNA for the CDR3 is TGTGCCTGGAGTGCTAGACTCGGGACAGCTCGCTCCTACGAGCAGTACTTC. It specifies CAWSARLGTARSYEQYF.